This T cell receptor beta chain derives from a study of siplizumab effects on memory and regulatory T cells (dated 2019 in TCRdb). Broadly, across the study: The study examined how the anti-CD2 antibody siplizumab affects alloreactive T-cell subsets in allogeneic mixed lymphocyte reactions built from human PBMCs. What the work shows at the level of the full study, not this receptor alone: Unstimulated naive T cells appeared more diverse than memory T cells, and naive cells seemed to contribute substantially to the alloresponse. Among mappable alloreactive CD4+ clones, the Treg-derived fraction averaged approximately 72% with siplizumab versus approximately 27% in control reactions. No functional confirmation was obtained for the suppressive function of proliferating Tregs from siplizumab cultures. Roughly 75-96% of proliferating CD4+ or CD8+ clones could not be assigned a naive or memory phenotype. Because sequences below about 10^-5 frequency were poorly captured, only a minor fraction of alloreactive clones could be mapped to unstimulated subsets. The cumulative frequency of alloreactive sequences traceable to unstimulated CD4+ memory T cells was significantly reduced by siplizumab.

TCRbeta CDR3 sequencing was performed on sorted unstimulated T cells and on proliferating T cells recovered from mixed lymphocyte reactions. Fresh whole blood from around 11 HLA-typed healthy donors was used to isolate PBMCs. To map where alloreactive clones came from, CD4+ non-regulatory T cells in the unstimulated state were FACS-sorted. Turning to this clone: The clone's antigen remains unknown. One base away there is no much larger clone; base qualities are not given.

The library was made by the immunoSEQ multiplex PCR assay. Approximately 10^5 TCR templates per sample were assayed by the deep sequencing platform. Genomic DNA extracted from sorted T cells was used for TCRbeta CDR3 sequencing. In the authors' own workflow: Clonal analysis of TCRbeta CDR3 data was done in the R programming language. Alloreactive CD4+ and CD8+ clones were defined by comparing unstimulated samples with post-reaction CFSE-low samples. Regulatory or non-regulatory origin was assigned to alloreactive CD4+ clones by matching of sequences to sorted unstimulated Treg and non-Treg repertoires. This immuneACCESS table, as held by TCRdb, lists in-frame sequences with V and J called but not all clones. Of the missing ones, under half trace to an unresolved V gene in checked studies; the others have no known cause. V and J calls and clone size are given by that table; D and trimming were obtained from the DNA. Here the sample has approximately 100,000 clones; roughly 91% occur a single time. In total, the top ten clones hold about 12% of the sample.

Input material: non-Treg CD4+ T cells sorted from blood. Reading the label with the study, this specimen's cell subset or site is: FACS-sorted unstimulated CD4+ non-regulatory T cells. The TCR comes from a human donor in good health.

For the CDR3, the sequence is CASSYSIGEKLFF. The nucleotides are TGTGCCAGCAGTTACTCGATCGGGGAAAAACTGTTTTTT. The V and J genes are TRBV6-5 and TRBJ1-4; there is no confident call for the D gene. Taken from cysteine to phenylalanine, the CDR3 has 13 residues. Of the read, only the CDR3 DNA is kept; its 39 bases are in frame from base 1. At the junction V is shortened by 0 bases and J by 8 bases, with 7 bases in between. CDR1 is given as MNHEY and CDR2 as SVGAGI, both from the germline V gene.